This TCR beta chain was sequenced for a study of shared T cell receptors in the human thymus. Repertoires were generated with immunoSEQ multiplex PCR, while TCRdb's copy carries only in-frame clones and drops some. In the table there are about 540,000 clones, about 84% of which are singletons. This clone was seen only once. This CDR3 has 15 residues. CDR1 is SGHTA and CDR2 is FQGNSA in the germline V gene. Trimming stripped 5 bases from V and 2 bases from J, with 13 bases between. The same specimen was also included in a second study, on human thymus T cells. That investigation notes: The source of the thymus tissue was resections taken during corrective heart surgery. Reports from related research described highly overlapping thymic repertoires among unrelated individuals.

V gene TRBV7-2 combines with J gene TRBJ1-5; D is ambiguous. This receptor was identified in a boy under three years old with a congenital heart defect. What was sequenced was thymocytes. The CDR3 region is CASSPGPGGNQPQHF. The CDR3 nucleotides are TGTGCCAGCAGCCCCGGGCCCGGGGGCAATCAGCCCCAGCATTTT.